This T cell receptor (beta chain) was obtained from a study of T cells in Graves' hyperthyroidism and ophthalmopathy. Every diagnosis used clinical symptoms, serum thyroxine and TRAb, thyroid ultrasound and orbital computed tomography. The length of the CDR3 is 15 residues. CDR1 ENHRY and CDR2 SYGVKD come from the germline V gene. V was pared by 0 bases and J by 4 bases, with 12 bases between. Using RNA transcripts as the source, TCR beta CDR3 regions were amplified. When the TCR CDR3 underwent first-round RT-PCR, the HTBI primer set was used. TCRdb recomputed calls from the multiplex PCR reads with MiXCR, one row per CDR3 protein. The sample lists approximately 560,000 distinct CDR3 sequences; under 60% were seen once.

The V gene is TRBV10-3, the J gene TRBJ1-2, with D tentatively TRBD1 (5 bases). The sequence was collected from a woman in her late teens or twenties with Graves' hyperthyroidism. The specimen sequenced was peripheral blood or thyroid tissue (not recorded which). The CDR3 region is CAISESGRVGYGYTF. The CDR3 DNA reads as TGTGCCATCAGTGAGTCCGGCAGGGTTGGCTATGGCTACACCTTC.